A single T cell receptor beta chain is shown here with its context. This entry belongs to a study of cytomegalovirus exposure and HLA in healthy donors. The PCR had 60 Vbeta and 13 Jbeta primers. Using immunoSEQ multiplex PCR, the repertoire was profiled, and TCRdb retains in-frame clones only, with some absent. The table has more than 95,000 clones, under 85% seen once. V gave up 5 bases and J gave up 5 bases; unmatched junction bases: 17. The V gene's germline CDR1 is SGHRS and CDR2 YFSETQ. This CDR3 comprises 18 residues. Sequencing was performed on PBMCs. This sequence joins TRBV5-1 and TRBJ2-1; 9 nucleotides agree with TRBD2. This sequence originates from a man aged 50-59 years in good health and CMV-seropositive. The CDR3 nucleotides are TGCGCCAGCAGATCTGGGCTAGCGGGGATCTTTCTCAACAATGAGCAGTTCTTC. Its protein product is CASRSGLAGIFLNNEQFF.